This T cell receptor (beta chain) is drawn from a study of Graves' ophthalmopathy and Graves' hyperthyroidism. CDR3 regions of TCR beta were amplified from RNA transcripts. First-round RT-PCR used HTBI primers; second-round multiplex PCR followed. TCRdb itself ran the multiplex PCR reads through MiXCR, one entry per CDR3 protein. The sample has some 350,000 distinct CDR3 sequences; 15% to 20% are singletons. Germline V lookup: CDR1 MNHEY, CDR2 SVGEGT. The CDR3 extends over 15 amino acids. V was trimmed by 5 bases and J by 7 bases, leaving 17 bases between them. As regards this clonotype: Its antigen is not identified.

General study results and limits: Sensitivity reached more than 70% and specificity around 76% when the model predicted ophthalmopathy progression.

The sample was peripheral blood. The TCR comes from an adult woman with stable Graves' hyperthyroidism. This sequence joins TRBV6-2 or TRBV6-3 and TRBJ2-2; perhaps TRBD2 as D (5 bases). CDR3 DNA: TGTGCCAGCAGTGTGACTGGAGGAGGAAACGGGGAGCTGTTTTTT. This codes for CASSVTGGGNGELFF.